A single sample is the source of the 22 T cell receptor beta chains below, sequenced in a study of blood T cell repertoires in COVID-19 (dated by TCRdb to 2018 to 2021). The library was produced with the immunoSEQ multiplex PCR assay. The table comes from immuneACCESS by way of TCRdb, which keeps in-frame sequences with V and J called. Part of the clones is missing from these tables; in studies checked, under half for an unresolved V gene and the rest for unknown reasons. In this sample the table shows 120,000 or so clones, 82% of which occur a single time. The top ten hold 3.5% to 5.5% of the sample. Sequencing used peripheral blood. These receptors were obtained from a woman in her seventies with acute or convalescent COVID-19.

The chain has TRBV3-1 (or the pseudogene TRBV3-2) and TRBJ1-6, with TRBD1 as a possible D gene (6 bases). The length of the CDR3 is 14 residues. The V gene's germline CDR1 is LGHDT and CDR2 YNNKEL (reference sequence). V was shortened by 3 bases and J by 8 bases, with 11 bases between the two germline ends. Here the CDR3 DNA reads TGTGCCAGCAGCCATCAGGGGCAGGATTCACCCCTCCACTTT. It encodes CASSHQGQDSPLHF.

The rearrangement joins TRBV19 to TRBJ1-5; TRBD1 matches 8 bases. CDR1 and CDR2 from the germline V gene are LNHDA and SQIVND (reference sequence). The CDR3 has 16 residues. V lost 4 bases to trimming and J lost 3 bases; unmatched junction nucleotides: 8. CDR3 nucleotide sequence: TGTGCCAGTAGTACCCAGACAGGGGTGGACAATCAGCCCCAGCATTTT. Translation gives CASSTQTGVDNQPQHF. Variable domain in full (rest from reference TRBV19 and TRBJ1-5): DGGITQSPKYLFRKEGQNVTLSCEQNLNHDAMYWYRQDPGQGLRLIYYSQIVNDFQKGDIAEGYSVSREKKESFPLTVTSAQKNPTAFYLCASSTQTGVDNQPQHFGDGTRLSIL.

V gene TRBV5-6 combines with J gene TRBJ2-2; 7 bases map to TRBD2. Unmatched junction bases numbered 8, after V lost 2 bases and J lost 1 base. The CDR3 is made up of 17 amino acids. CDR1 is SGHDT and CDR2 is YYEEEE in the germline V gene. The DNA for the CDR3 is TGTGCCAGCAGCTTAACCCGCGGGGGAGGGAACACCGGGGAGCTGTTTTTT. Protein sequence: CASSLTRGGGNTGELFF.

The rearrangement links TRBV12-3 or TRBV12-4 to TRBJ1-6; D gene uncertain. The CDR3 spans 12 residues. Trimming left V 4 bases short and J 6 bases short, with 4 bases between. CDR3 nucleotide sequence: TGTGCCAGCAGTTCCCTTAATTCACCCCTCCACTTT. It codes for CASSSLNSPLHF.

This clone occurred once. V usage is TRBV5-6 and J usage is TRBJ2-7; 9 bases line up with TRBD1. The CDR3 consists of 16 residues. V lost 0 bases and J lost 5; bases outside the gene matches: 9. Germline assignment: CDR1 SGHDT and CDR2 YYEEEE. The chain's CDR3 is CASSLGLGQGMDEQYF. CDR3 coding DNA: TGTGCCAGCAGCTTGGGACTGGGACAGGGAATGGACGAGCAGTACTTC.

Remarks on this clone: This same CDR3 is encoded by further DNA sequences in the sample. The genes are TRBV3-1 (or the pseudogene TRBV3-2) and TRBJ1-1; tentative D call: TRBD1 (6 bases). This CDR3 is built from 14 residues. The V end lost 3 bases, the J end lost 1 base, and 9 bases lay between the germline ends. Germline V gene sequence: CDR1 LGHDT, CDR2 YNNKEL (reference sequence). The CDR3 loop reads CASSHPGENTEAFF. CDR3 DNA: TGTGCCAGCAGCCACCCAGGGGAGAACACTGAAGCTTTCTTT.

V is TRBV6-1 and J is TRBJ2-1; D unclear. Trimming shortened V by 1 base and J by 4 bases, and 11 bases separated the two germline ends. This CDR3 is built from 15 residues. Germline CDR1 is MNHNS and CDR2 is SASEGT. The CDR3: CASSEGAANYNEQFF. CDR3 in DNA: TGTGCCAGCAGTGAAGGGGCAGCTAATTACAATGAGCAGTTCTTC.

This chain links TRBV19 with TRBJ1-2; TRBD1 might be the D (6 bases). Germline CDR1 LNHDA, CDR2 SQIVND (reference sequence). The length of the CDR3 is 16 residues. V was trimmed by 7 bases and J by 6 bases, leaving 24 bases between them. The CDR3: CASTPSAQGQKDGYTF. Here the CDR3 DNA reads TGTGCCAGTACCCCAAGTGCCCAGGGGCAGAAGGATGGCTACACCTTC.

The J gene is TRBJ2-1, the V gene TRBV5-6; 12 nucleotides align to TRBD2. Germline V lookup: CDR1 SGHDT, CDR2 YYEEEE. This CDR3 spans 18 amino acids. With V trimmed by 0 bases and J by 8 bases, 12 bases remained unmatched. CDR3 sequence (DNA): TGTGCCAGCAGCTTGGGCCCCCCGACTAGCGGGGGAGTTTATGAGCAGTTCTTC. It yields the protein CASSLGPPTSGGVYEQFF.

This chain links TRBV5-3 with TRBJ2-2; D is perhaps TRBD1 (6 bases). TRBV5-3 is an open reading frame whose function is uncertain. V was shortened by 4 bases and J by 6 bases, with 13 bases between the two germline ends. CDR3 length equals 14 residues. CDR3 residues: CARSRGHFPGELFF. CDR3 DNA: TGTGCCAGAAGCCGGGGACATTTTCCCGGGGAGCTGTTTTTT.

The chain carries TRBV5-1 and TRBJ2-2, with a weak D call TRBD2 (5 bases). In germline, CDR1 is SGHRS, CDR2 YFSETQ. The CDR3 loop spans 13 amino acids. V shed 3 bases and J shed 5 bases, with 8 bases lying between them. CDR3: CASSWEQTGELFF. The DNA for the CDR3 is TGCGCCAGCAGCTGGGAGCAGACCGGGGAGCTGTTTTTT. Complete variable domain (other parts from reference TRBV5-1 and TRBJ2-2): KAGVTQTPRYLIKTRGQQVTLSCSPISGHRSVSWYQQTPGQGLQFLFEYFSETQRNKGNFPGRFSGRQFSNSRSEMNVSTLELGDSALYLCASSWEQTGELFFGEGSRLTVL.

This clone was counted a few times. CDR3 bases: TGTGCCAGCAGCTTAGTCACCGGGTTGGACACTGAAGCTTTCTTT. Protein product: CASSLVTGLDTEAFF. The chain couples TRBV7-2 to TRBJ1-1; D gene unclear. This CDR3 region has 15 residues. From germline, CDR1 is SGHTA and CDR2 FQGNSA. Trimming left V 1 base short and J 3 bases short, with 12 bases between.

This clone was seen ten or more times. This chain joins TRBV6-5 and TRBJ1-2; 7 positions agree with TRBD1. The CDR3 has 12 residues. Germline V gives CDR1 MNHEY, CDR2 SVGAGI. The trim removed 6 bases at V and 8 bases at J, leaving 6 bases unmatched. The CDR3 region is CASRATGSGYTF. CDR3 nucleotide sequence: TGTGCCAGCAGGGCGACAGGGAGCGGCTACACCTTC.

This clone was seen once. The genes are TRBV7-9 and TRBJ1-2; unclear D gene. Germline assignment: CDR1 SEHNR and CDR2 FQNEAQ (reference sequence). CDR3 size: 13 residues. V was shortened by 3 bases and J by 2 bases, with 7 bases between the two germline ends. The CDR3 is CASSLEKNYGYTF. The CDR3 DNA follows: TGTGCCAGCAGCTTGGAGAAGAACTATGGCTACACCTTC.

The chain is built from TRBV11-3 and TRBJ1-1, with unresolved D. Germline V CDR1 and CDR2: SGHNT, YENEEA. Trimming cost V 4 bases and J 6 bases, with 18 bases left between them. This CDR3 is built from 15 residues. CDR3 loop: CASSSRPDIFSEAFF. DNA of the CDR3: TGTGCCAGCAGCTCTCGACCAGACATTTTCTCTGAAGCTTTCTTT. The complete variable domain, with remaining parts taken from reference TRBV11-3 and TRBJ1-1, reads EAGVVQSPRYKIIEKKQPVAFWCNPISGHNTLYWYLQNLGQGPELLIRYENEEAVDDSQLPKDRFSAERLKGVDSTLKIQPAELGDSAVYLCASSSRPDIFSEAFFGQGTRLTVV.

The chain is built from TRBV11-3 and TRBJ2-1; the match to TRBD2 covers 12 bases. The CDR3 spans 16 residues. Germline loops: CDR1 SGHNT, CDR2 YENEEA. J lost 6 bases, V lost 5 bases, and 8 bases had no gene match. The CDR3 DNA reads as TGTGCCAGCAGCGACCTACTAGCGGGGGGATTCAATGAGCAGTTCTTC. Translated, it gives CASSDLLAGGFNEQFF.

This chain joins TRBV3-1 (or the pseudogene TRBV3-2) and TRBJ1-1, with TRBD1 identical over 8 bases. The CDR3 spans 16 residues. The V segment lost 1 base and the J segment 1 base; nucleotides outside the gene matches: 5. CDR1 LGHDT and CDR2 YNNKEL come from the germline V gene (reference sequence). The CDR3: CASSQAFGQGNTEAFF. Here the CDR3 DNA reads TGTGCCAGCAGCCAAGCATTTGGACAGGGGAACACTGAAGCTTTCTTT.

The V and J genes are TRBV6-6 and TRBJ1-5, with 7 positions matching TRBD1. The CDR3 covers 16 residues. In germline, CDR1 is MNHNY, CDR2 SVGAGI (reference sequence). Trimming cost V 5 bases and J 1 base; bases outside gene matches: 8. CDR3: CASSRGGQSSNQPQHF. CDR3 DNA: TGTGCCAGCAGTCGCGGGGGACAGTCGAGCAATCAGCCCCAGCATTTT.

The chain combines TRBV5-4 with TRBJ2-7; 10 bases line up with TRBD1. Germline CDR1 is SGHNT and CDR2 is YYREEE (reference sequence). There are 16 residues in the CDR3. V lost 0 bases, J lost 6 bases, and 9 bases stayed unmatched. This CDR3 reads CASSLGRSTGGAEQYV. The CDR3 coding sequence is TGTGCCAGCAGCTTGGGGCGATCGACAGGGGGCGCCGAGCAGTACGTC.

The chain carries TRBV2 and TRBJ1-2; 12 bases are shared with TRBD1. Trimming removed 6 bases from V and 4 bases from J; junction bases left unmatched: 3. CDR3 length equals 14 residues. Germline CDR1 SNHLY, CDR2 FYNNEI. Written as DNA, the CDR3 is TGTGCCAGCAGAGGGACAGGGGGCTTCTATGGCTACACCTTC. Protein: CASRGTGGFYGYTF.

The J gene is TRBJ1-3, the V gene TRBV5-1; D uncertain. Trimming took off 0 bases at V and 6 bases at J, with 13 bases between the two ends. Germline-derived CDR1 and CDR2 are SGHRS and YFSETQ. CDR3 length: 15 amino acids. CDR3 nucleotide sequence: TGCGCCAGCAGCTTGGCCACGGGGATGGCAAACACCATATATTTT. Translation gives CASSLATGMANTIYF. Full variable domain (rest looked up from reference TRBV5-1 and TRBJ1-3): KAGVTQTPRYLIKTRGQQVTLSCSPISGHRSVSWYQQTPGQGLQFLFEYFSETQRNKGNFPGRFSGRQFSNSRSEMNVSTLELGDSALYLCASSLATGMANTIYFGEGSWLTVV.

The chain has TRBV5-4 and TRBJ2-7, with a possible D match to TRBD2 (7 bases). V lost 6 bases and J lost 5, with 21 bases in between. CDR1 and CDR2 from the germline V gene are SGHNT and YYREEE (reference sequence). The CDR3 has 15 amino acids. The CDR3 sequence: CASTMGGALGNEQYF. In DNA, the CDR3 is TGTGCCAGCACGATGGGGGGGGCCCTCGGGAACGAGCAGTACTTC. The full variable domain, with the rest looked up from reference TRBV5-4 and TRBJ2-7, is ETGVTQSPTHLIKTRGQQVTLRCSSQSGHNTVSWYQQALGQGPQFIFQYYREEENGRGNFPPRFSGLQFPNYSSELNVNALELDDSALYLCASTMGGALGNEQYFGPGTRLTVT.